Below, 31 T cell receptor beta chains from the same sample are listed, as sequenced in a study of T-cell memory formation after mild COVID-19. Using its own MiXCR run on the 5' RACE reads, TCRdb lists one record per CDR3 protein. The table has roughly 250,000 distinct CDR3 sequences, 16% seen once. The source material was PBMCs or a T cell subset sorted from them (not recorded which). Receptors were obtained from a man between 18 and 35 years old who had mild COVID-19 (a few samples of this study predate the infection). Cell type and time point are not known.

The rearrangement joins TRBV12-3 or TRBV12-4 to TRBJ2-5; TRBD1 matches at 10 bases. J lost 4 bases, V lost 4 bases, and 9 bases had no gene match. The CDR3 is 16 residues long. CDR3 amino acids: CASSSLGQGLGETQYF. The CDR3 coding sequence is TGTGCCAGCAGTTCCCTGGGACAGGGGCTCGGAGAGACCCAGTACTTC.

The chain joins TRBV5-1 to TRBJ1-4, with D possibly matching TRBD1 (5 bases). Trimming left V 0 bases short and J 7 bases short, with 16 bases between. This CDR3 has 16 residues. Per germline, CDR1 SGHRS and CDR2 YFSETQ. The CDR3 DNA is TGCGCCAGCAGCTTGGCTCTAGGGGCGGCAGGTGAAAAACTGTTTTTT. Amino acids: CASSLALGAAGEKLFF.

This clonotype was detected only a few times. The V gene is TRBV3-1, the J gene TRBJ2-5; 10 nucleotides line up with TRBD2. The CDR3 is 16 residues long. The ends lost 0 bases at V and 5 bases at J; junction bases unmatched: 6. CDR1 and CDR2 (germline): LGHDT, YNNKEL (reference sequence). The CDR3 reads CASSQDHSGGAETQYF. CDR3 coding DNA: TGTGCCAGCAGCCAAGATCACAGCGGGGGGGCGGAGACCCAGTACTTC.

A few counts support this clonotype. This chain uses TRBV7-6 with TRBJ2-7, with D perhaps TRBD2 (5 bases). Germline V gene lookup returns CDR1 SGHVS and CDR2 FNYEAQ. With 0 bases removed from V and 2 bases from J, the gap between germline ends came to 8 bases. This CDR3 is 14 amino acids long. The DNA of the CDR3 is TGTGCCAGCAGCTTAGCGGAGGACCCCTACGAGCAGTACTTC. Translated: CASSLAEDPYEQYF. The full variable domain, rest sourced from reference TRBV7-6 and TRBJ2-7, is GAGVSQSPRYKVTKRGQDVALRCDPISGHVSLYWYRQALGQGPEFLTYFNYEAQQDKSGLPNDRFSAERPEGSISTLTIQRTEQRDSAMYRCASSLAEDPYEQYFGPGTRLTVT.

The V call is TRBV9, the J call TRBJ2-3; D perhaps matches TRBD2 (5 bases). Germline CDR1 is SGDLS and CDR2 is YYNGEE. Trimming removed 7 bases from V and 6 bases from J, with 12 bases in between. The CDR3 has 12 residues. The CDR3: CASASPSDTQYF. CDR3 sequence (DNA): TGTGCCAGCGCCTCCCCTAGCGATACGCAGTATTTT.

The V and J genes are TRBV12-3 or TRBV12-4 and TRBJ2-7, with 7 bases aligning to TRBD1. After removal of 1 base from V and 4 bases from J, the junction contained 1 base not matched to a gene. CDR3 length: 13 residues. The CDR3: CASSLGTGYEQYF. CDR3 in DNA: TGTGCCAGCAGTTTAGGGACAGGTTACGAGCAGTACTTC.

This clonotype was seen a handful of times. The chain joins TRBV20-1 to TRBJ2-7; 7 bases align to TRBD2. The ends lost 5 bases at V and 4 bases at J; junction bases unmatched: 8. Germline assignment: CDR1 DFQATT and CDR2 SNEGSKA (reference sequence). This CDR3 contains 13 residues. Here the CDR3 DNA reads TGCAGTGCTTCAGGGCCTAGCGGTTACGAGCAGTACTTC. This encodes CSASGPSGYEQYF.

The table lists this clonotype with a few counts. The gene calls are TRBV4-2 and TRBJ2-5; D not resolved. Per the germline V gene, CDR1 is LGHNA and CDR2 is YNFKEQ. Trimming removed 2 bases at V and 5 bases at J, with 15 bases between. The CDR3 extends over 15 amino acids. The CDR3 is CASSQSRTPGETQYF. The CDR3 DNA is TGTGCCAGCAGCCAATCCAGGACCCCTGGGGAGACCCAGTACTTC.

This clonotype was seen repeatedly, ten times or more. CDR3: CASSYRGDQPQHF. The CDR3 nucleotides read TGTGCCAGCAGCTACAGAGGGGACCAGCCCCAGCATTTT. V usage is TRBV12-3 or TRBV12-4 and J usage is TRBJ1-5, with D possibly TRBD1 on 5 matching bases. There are 13 residues in the CDR3. Trimming shortened V by 6 bases and J by 7 bases, and 13 bases separated the two germline ends.

V and J are TRBV6-6 and TRBJ1-2; a possible D gene is TRBD1 (5 bases). The ends were cut back, 5 bases at V and 4 bases at J, with 8 bases in the middle. Germline values: CDR1 MNHNY, CDR2 SVGAGI (reference sequence). CDR3 length: 12 residues. For the CDR3, the DNA is TGTGCCAGCAGTCAGGGCCCCTATGGCTACACCTTC. As protein: CASSQGPYGYTF.

The CDR3 DNA reads TGTGCCAGCAGCCAACAGACAGGATCGGAGACCCAGTACTTC. It codes for CASSQQTGSETQYF. The gene calls are TRBV3-1 and TRBJ2-5; a possible D gene is TRBD1 (6 bases). CDR3 size: 14 residues. Germline values: CDR1 LGHDT, CDR2 YNNKEL (reference sequence). The ends were cut back, 2 bases at V and 5 bases at J, with 12 bases in the middle.

This clonotype was recorded a few times. V gene TRBV5-1 combines with J gene TRBJ2-1, with D possibly TRBD1 on 6 matching bases. The CDR3 length is 13 residues. CDR1 and CDR2 (germline): SGHRS, YFSETQ. Deletions cut 4 bases from V and 6 bases from J, with 11 bases between. CDR3 residues: CASSPDSGNEQFF. CDR3 bases: TGCGCCAGCAGCCCGGACAGTGGCAATGAGCAGTTCTTC.

The chain employs TRBV3-1 and TRBJ2-7, with TRBD2 matching over 7 bases. V shed 5 bases, J shed 7 bases, and the junction held 11 bases outside the gene matches. The CDR3 has 14 amino acids. The V gene's germline CDR1 is LGHDT and CDR2 YNNKEL (reference sequence). Here the CDR3 reads CASSLTAAGVEQYF. The CDR3 nucleotides are TGTGCCAGCAGCTTGACAGCGGCGGGAGTGGAGCAGTACTTC.

The chain has TRBV13 and TRBJ1-1; the D gene is possibly TRBD1 (5 bases). The V end lost 5 bases, the J end lost 3 bases, and 16 bases lay between the germline ends. Germline V gene sequence: CDR1 PRHDT, CDR2 FYEKMQ (reference sequence). CDR3 length: 15 amino acids. The CDR3 DNA follows: TGTGCCAGCAGCGAACTAGGGGCTGCGGACACTGAAGCTTTCTTT. This sequence encodes CASSELGAADTEAFF.

The genes are TRBV12-3 or TRBV12-4 and TRBJ1-1; possibly TRBD1 for D (5 bases). The CDR3 has 15 amino acids. V lost 2 bases and J lost 5, with 15 bases in between. CDR3 sequence (DNA): TGTGCCAGCAGTTTATTGGGGGAAGGTTGGACTGAAGCTTTCTTT. This encodes CASSLLGEGWTEAFF.

In DNA form, the CDR3 reads TGTGCCAGCAGCACCAGACAGAGCAATCAGCCCCAGCATTTT. It yields the protein CASSTRQSNQPQHF. V and J are TRBV5-6 and TRBJ1-5, with D possibly matching TRBD1 (5 bases). This CDR3 has 14 amino acids. Germline V gene data show CDR1 as SGHDT and CDR2 as YYEEEE. V was trimmed by 4 bases and J by 1 base, leaving 9 bases between them.

V and J are TRBV7-9 and TRBJ2-1; TRBD1 might be the D (6 bases). The germline gives CDR1 SEHNR, CDR2 FQNEAQ (reference sequence). The CDR3 runs 15 residues. V was shortened by 6 bases and J by 8 bases, with 20 bases between the two germline ends. CDR3 sequence reads: CASSLDRPPRHEQFF. In nucleotides, the CDR3 is TGTGCCAGCAGTCTCGACAGGCCCCCGAGGCATGAGCAGTTCTTC.

The chain couples TRBV5-6 to TRBJ2-6; no firm D call. The CDR3 runs 15 residues. CDR1 SGHDT and CDR2 YYEEEE come from the germline V gene. V was cut by 4 bases and J by 4 bases, with 12 bases left in between. This CDR3 is CASSPEPQGANVLTF. The CDR3 DNA reads TGTGCCAGCAGCCCGGAGCCGCAAGGGGCCAACGTCCTGACTTTC.

This clonotype was recorded at least ten times. This rearrangement joins TRBV12-3 or TRBV12-4 to TRBJ2-5; D ambiguous. V lost 3 bases and J lost 2, with 7 bases in between. The CDR3 consists of 13 residues. CDR3 DNA sequence: TGTGCCAGCAGTTTTGGCAGACAAGAGACCCAGTACTTC. As protein: CASSFGRQETQYF.

This clonotype occurred a few times. The chain carries TRBV4-1 and TRBJ2-1, with D maybe TRBD2 (5 bases). The CDR3 is 14 amino acids. Trimming removed 0 bases at V and 8 bases at J, with 11 bases between. Per the germline V gene, CDR1 is MGHRA and CDR2 is YSYEKL. The CDR3 is CASSQDGGSDEQFF. The CDR3 bases are TGCGCCAGCAGCCAAGATGGCGGGTCGGATGAGCAGTTCTTC.

J is TRBJ2-2 and V is TRBV7-7, with 7 bases fitting TRBD1. Germline CDR1 reads SSHAT; CDR2 reads FNYEAQ (reference sequence). J gave up 6 bases and V 11 bases, and 6 bases lay outside the gene matches. The CDR3 spans 12 residues. The CDR3 sequence is CAAGGFSGELFF. CDR3 sequence (DNA): TGTGCCGCAGGGGGTTTTTCCGGGGAGCTGTTTTTT. Together with reference TRBV7-7 and TRBJ2-2, the CDR3 gives the full variable domain: GAGVSQSPRYKVTKRGQDVTLRCDPISSHATLYWYQQALGQGPEFLTYFNYEAQPDKSGLPSDRFSAERPEGSISTLTIQRTEQRDSAMYRCAAGGFSGELFFGEGSRLTVL.

The chain employs TRBV6-6 and TRBJ2-7; TRBD2 agrees at 14 bases. Germline CDR1 and CDR2: MNHNY and SVGAGI (reference sequence). The trim removed 0 bases at V and 3 bases at J, leaving 7 bases unmatched. This CDR3 has 18 amino acids. The CDR3 sequence: CASSYSGLAGAKRYEQYF. DNA for the CDR3: TGTGCCAGCAGTTACTCGGGACTAGCGGGGGCAAAGCGCTACGAGCAGTACTTC.

The rearrangement uses TRBV9 and TRBJ1-1, with D hard to call. Germline V gene lookup returns CDR1 SGDLS and CDR2 YYNGEE. Trimming removed 2 bases from V and 3 bases from J, with 14 bases in between. This CDR3 is built from 15 residues. The CDR3 DNA reads as TGTGCCAGCAGCGTGGATGGCGACGTGGACACTGAAGCTTTCTTT. Its protein is CASSVDGDVDTEAFF.

This clonotype occurred a few times. The chain recombines TRBV5-1 with TRBJ2-2, with D tentatively TRBD1 (6 bases). Germline V gene sequence: CDR1 SGHRS, CDR2 YFSETQ. The CDR3 has 15 residues. Trimming removed 0 bases from V and 3 bases from J, with 9 bases in between. In DNA, the CDR3 is TGCGCCAGCAGCTTGGTACAGGGCGACACCGGGGAGCTGTTTTTT. It is translated as CASSLVQGDTGELFF.

V is TRBV6-1 and J is TRBJ2-7; 7 bases line up with TRBD1. Trimming took 6 bases from V and 4 from J; bases not matched to a gene: 9. Germline V gene data show CDR1 as MNHNS and CDR2 as SASEGT. This CDR3 has 14 amino acids. This CDR3 reads CASSLQGPLYEQYV. The DNA of the CDR3 is TGTGCCAGCAGCTTACAGGGGCCTCTGTACGAGCAGTACGTC.

This clonotype was observed a few times. The chain recombines TRBV6-5 with TRBJ1-6, with D unclear. The length of the CDR3 is 15 residues. Germline V gives CDR1 MNHEY, CDR2 SVGAGI. The ends were cut back, 2 bases at V and 9 bases at J, with 14 bases in the middle. CDR3 region: CASSYDVGGFSPLHF. The CDR3, as DNA: TGTGCCAGCAGTTACGATGTCGGAGGATTTTCACCCCTCCACTTT.

This sequence joins TRBV5-1 and TRBJ2-2; D is unresolved. Germline lookup yields CDR1 SGHRS and CDR2 YFSETQ. The CDR3 extends over 15 amino acids. The V and J ends lost 2 bases and 3 bases respectively, with 11 bases between them. CDR3 sequence (DNA): TGCGCCAGCAGCTTTAGTACGGGTCACACCGGGGAGCTGTTTTTT. Its translation: CASSFSTGHTGELFF.

This chain uses TRBV9 with TRBJ2-3; the match to TRBD2 covers 12 bases. The CDR3 length is 16 residues. Per germline, CDR1 SGDLS and CDR2 YYNGEE. The trim removed 0 bases at V and 2 bases at J, leaving 1 base unmatched. The CDR3 loop reads CASSVGTSGVTDTQYF. DNA for the CDR3: TGTGCCAGCAGCGTAGGGACTAGCGGGGTCACAGATACGCAGTATTTT.

This clonotype was counted once. The chain recombines TRBV29-1 with TRBJ2-7; no firm D call. Germline V CDR1 and CDR2: SQVTM, ANQGSEA. V lost 0 bases, J lost 4 bases, and 4 bases lay in between. CDR3 length: 11 amino acids. DNA for the CDR3: TGCAGCGTTGAAGACAGTTACGAGCAGTACTTC. The encoded protein is CSVEDSYEQYF.

In its sample, this clonotype was seen a few times. V and J are TRBV4-3 and TRBJ2-1, with 8 bases identical to TRBD1. CDR3 length equals 15 residues. Germline V gene data show CDR1 as LGHNA and CDR2 as YSLEER. With 3 bases clipped from V and 8 bases from J, the junction kept 9 bases outside the gene matches. CDR3 nucleotides: TGCGCCAGCAGCCACCCGTCAGGGGGCCGGGATGAGCAGTTCTTC. This codes for CASSHPSGGRDEQFF.

In this sample, this clonotype turned up many times. The rearrangement uses TRBV7-2 and TRBJ1-2, with D hard to call. Germline CDR1 SGHTA, CDR2 FQGNSA. Trimming left V 1 base short and J 6 bases short, with 12 bases between. This CDR3 is built from 14 residues. The CDR3 DNA reads TGTGCCAGCAGCTTAGTGGGCAGCCCTAATGGCTACACCTTC. It encodes CASSLVGSPNGYTF.